This T cell receptor (beta chain) was documented in a study of TIL therapy for anti-PD-1-resistant metastatic lung cancer. This was the immunoSEQ v3 assay. Each library reached roughly 2 million read pairs, or roughly 5-6.5 million at deep level. Only in-frame clones appear in the TCRdb table, and some are missing; sequencing was by immunoSEQ multiplex PCR. The sample shows 50,000 to 60,000 clones, 70% to 90% of them seen only once. Time point described: pre-treatment sample, taken before nivolumab and TIL therapy. Germline values: CDR1 LGHNA, CDR2 YSLEER. There are 15 residues in the CDR3. V was pared by 0 bases and J by 1 base, with 10 bases between.

The source is a person between 25 and 79 years old with non-small cell lung cancer. The V gene is TRBV4-3, the J gene TRBJ2-7; D remains unclear. The sequenced sample was blood, obtained at baseline. The CDR3 sequence is CASSQDLGLSYEQYF. CDR3 nucleotides: TGCGCCAGCAGCCAAGATTTGGGATTATCCTACGAGCAGTACTTC.